This T cell receptor (beta chain) was captured by sequencing in a study of cytomegalovirus exposure and HLA in healthy donors. Study-wide points: The study assumed roughly uniform donor sequencing depth for presence/absence analyses.

Trimming cost V 1 base and J 1 base; bases outside gene matches: 5. Germline V gives CDR1 LGHNA, CDR2 YSLEER. The CDR3 contains 16 residues. Points on this clone: As yet, its antigen is unknown.

Donors were nominally healthy when sampled, though unrecorded immune exposures were likely. A multiplex PCR was run with 60 Vbeta primers and 13 Jbeta primers. Profiled with immunoSEQ multiplex PCR; TCRdb holds only in-frame clones, not every one. Here the sample spans over 200,000 clones, 70% to 80% being singletons. The TCR originated in a woman aged 55 to 70 in good health and CMV-seropositive. V is TRBV4-3 and J is TRBJ1-2; TRBD1 matches at 8 bases. Source material: PBMCs. The DNA for the CDR3 is TGCGCCAGCAGCCAAGGACAGGGGAAGGGTAACTATGGCTACACCTTC. It translates to CASSQGQGKGNYGYTF.